This T cell receptor beta chain was recorded in a study of technical replicates of blood from a handful of donors. Per germline, CDR1 SGHVS and CDR2 FNYEAQ. The CDR3 contains 14 residues. Trimming stripped 2 bases from V and 8 bases from J, with 14 bases between. Sequencing was performed with immunoSEQ multiplex PCR; in TCRdb, only in-frame clones are kept and a portion is missing. The data contain tens of thousands of clones, 85% to 95% of them seen just once; the ten biggest clones take up roughly 0.37%. Sequencing was performed on T cells isolated from PBMCs. This chain uses TRBV7-6 with TRBJ2-3, with a possible D match to TRBD2 (6 bases). The receptor was derived from a human donor in good health. CDR3 loop: CASSLSGLAFTQYF. The CDR3 nucleotides are TGTGCCAGCAGCTTATCGGGGCTAGCGTTTACGCAGTATTTT.